The sequence of this TCR beta chain was determined in a study of CD8+CD57+ T cells in acquired aplastic anemia. On the study more broadly: The average for DNA from sorted CD4+ and CD8+ cells was 3.2 ug.

Patients sequenced had flow cytometry evidence of CD8+CD57+ cell expansion. This clonotype was seen repeatedly, ten times or more. The template used for profiling TCR beta VDJ and CDR3 was genomic DNA. TCRdb used MiXCR to reprocess the reads, holding one entry per CDR3 protein. The sample consists of more than 150,000 distinct CDR3 sequences, 45% to 60% of them appearing once. Between the trimmed V and J ends, which lost 6 bases and 5 bases, there was a span of 14 bases. The CDR3 has 14 residues. This sequence originates from a human donor with aplastic anemia. The V gene is TRBV12-3 or TRBV12-4, the J gene TRBJ2-1; D remains ambiguous. The sample consisted of sorted CD4+, CD8+, or CD8+CD57+ T cells (not recorded which) from PBMCs. CDR3 in amino acids: CASSRTAGNNEQFF. DNA of the CDR3: TGTGCCAGCAGCCGGACGGCCGGAAACAATGAGCAGTTCTTC.